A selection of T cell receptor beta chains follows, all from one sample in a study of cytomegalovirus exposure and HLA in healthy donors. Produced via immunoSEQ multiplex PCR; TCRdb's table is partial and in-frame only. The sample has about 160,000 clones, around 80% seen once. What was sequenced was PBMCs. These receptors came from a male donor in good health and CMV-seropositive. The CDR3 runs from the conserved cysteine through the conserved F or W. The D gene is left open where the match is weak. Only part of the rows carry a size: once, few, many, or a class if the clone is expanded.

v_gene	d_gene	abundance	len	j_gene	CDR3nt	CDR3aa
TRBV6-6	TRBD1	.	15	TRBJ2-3	TGTGCCAGCAGTTACTCGGCAGGGGGTCCAGATACGCAGTATTTT	CASSYSAGGPDTQYF
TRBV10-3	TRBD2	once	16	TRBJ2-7	TGTGCCATCAGCCAAAAACTAGCGGGAGTCTTGTACGAGCAGTACTTC	CAISQKLAGVLYEQYF
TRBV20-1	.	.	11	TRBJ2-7	TGCAGTGCTCCCGGACACTACGAGCAGTACTTC	CSAPGHYEQYF
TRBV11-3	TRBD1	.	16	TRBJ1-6	TGTGCCAGCAGCTTCCAGACAGGGGGCCGGAATTCACCCCTCCACTTT	CASSFQTGGRNSPLHF
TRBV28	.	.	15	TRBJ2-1	TGTGCCAGCAGTCCACCACATAGCGGCCGTAATGAGCAGTTCTTC	CASSPPHSGRNEQFF
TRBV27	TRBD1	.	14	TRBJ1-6	TGTGCCAACCAGGGGGAATTGGATAATTCACCCCTCCACTTT	CANQGELDNSPLHF
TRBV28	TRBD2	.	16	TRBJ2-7	TGTGCCAGCAGTTTCTCCGGACTAGCACCAGCCTACGAGCAGTACTTC	CASSFSGLAPAYEQYF
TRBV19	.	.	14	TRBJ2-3	TGTGCCAGTAGCTTTGGGGAGCTCACAGATACGCAGTATTTT	CASSFGELTDTQYF
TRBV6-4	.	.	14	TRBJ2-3	TGTGCCAGCAGTGACTCTAGCGTTGCAGATACGCAGTATTTT	CASSDSSVADTQYF
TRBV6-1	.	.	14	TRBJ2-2	TGTGCCAGCAGTGTCGAACAGAACACCGGGGAGCTGTTTTTT	CASSVEQNTGELFF
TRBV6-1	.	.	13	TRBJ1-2	TGTGCCAGCAGCTCCGACAGTTACTATGGCTACACCTTC	CASSSDSYYGYTF
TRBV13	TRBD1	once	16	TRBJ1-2	TGTGCCAGCAGCTTAGGTGGTGGGACAGGGGACTATGGCTACACCTTC	CASSLGGGTGDYGYTF
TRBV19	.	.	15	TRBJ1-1	TGTGCCAGTAGTATAGAAGAGGGGAGGAGAACTGAAGCTTTCTTT	CASSIEEGRRTEAFF
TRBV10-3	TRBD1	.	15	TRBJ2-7	TGTGCCATCAGTGAGCCTACAGGGGGTTTGCACGAGCAGTACTTC	CAISEPTGGLHEQYF
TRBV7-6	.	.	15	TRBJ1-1	TGTGCCAGCAGCTTAGGTCAGGGGTGGAACACTGAAGCTTTCTTT	CASSLGQGWNTEAFF
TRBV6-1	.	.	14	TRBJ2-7	TGTGCCAGCAGTGAATATCAGGGTTCCTACGAGCAGTACTTC	CASSEYQGSYEQYF
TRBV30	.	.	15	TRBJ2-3	TGTGCCTGGGCCAGGGACGGGGGTAGCACAGATACGCAGTATTTT	CAWARDGGSTDTQYF
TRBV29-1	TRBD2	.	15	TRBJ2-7	TGCAGCGTAACCTCCGGGACTAGCGGTGCCTACGAGCAGTACTTC	CSVTSGTSGAYEQYF
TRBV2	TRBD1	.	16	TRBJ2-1	TGTGCCAGCAGTGAATCCCGGACAGGGCTCTACAATGAGCAGTTCTTC	CASSESRTGLYNEQFF
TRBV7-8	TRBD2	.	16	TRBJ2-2	TGTGCCAGCAGCCCTCTTGCTAGCGGAAACACCGGGGAGCTGTTTTTT	CASSPLASGNTGELFF
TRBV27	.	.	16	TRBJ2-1	TGTGCCAGCAGTTTATTAGCGTTGAGCTCCTACAATGAGCAGTTCTTC	CASSLLALSSYNEQFF
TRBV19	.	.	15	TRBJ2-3	TGTGCCAGTAGTATAGTGGGACTGAGCACAGATACGCAGTATTTT	CASSIVGLSTDTQYF
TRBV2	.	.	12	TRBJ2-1	TGTGCCAGCAAGGACAGTTACAATGAGCAGTTCTTC	CASKDSYNEQFF
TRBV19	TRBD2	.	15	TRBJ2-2	TGTGCCAGTAGTTCTAGCGGGGTAAAGACCGGGGAGCTGTTTTTT	CASSSSGVKTGELFF
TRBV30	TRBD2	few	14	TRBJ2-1	TGTGCCTGGACGAGCGGGAGAAGAAGCAATGAGCAGTTCTTC	CAWTSGRRSNEQFF
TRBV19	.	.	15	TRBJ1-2	TGTGCCAGTAGTACCCATCTTGGAGAGAACTATGGCTACACCTTC	CASSTHLGENYGYTF
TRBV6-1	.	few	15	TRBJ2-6	TGTGCCAGCAGTGAAAGGGGCTCTGGGGCCAACGTCCTGACTTTC	CASSERGSGANVLTF
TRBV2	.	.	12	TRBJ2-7	TGTGCCAGCAGTGCTAACCCCTACGAGCAGTACTTC	CASSANPYEQYF
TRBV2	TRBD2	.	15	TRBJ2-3	TGTGCCAGCAGTGAAAGCGGGATTGTTACAGATACGCAGTATTTT	CASSESGIVTDTQYF
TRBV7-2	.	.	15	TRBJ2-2	TGTGCCAGCAGCTTAAACAGGTTGAACACCGGGGAGCTGTTTTTT	CASSLNRLNTGELFF
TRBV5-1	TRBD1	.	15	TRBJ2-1	TGCGCCAGCAGCGGGACAGGGGGCGCCTACAATGAGCAGTTCTTC	CASSGTGGAYNEQFF
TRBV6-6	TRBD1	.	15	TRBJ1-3	TGTGCCAGCAGTGTCCGGGACAGGGCCGGAAACACCATATATTTT	CASSVRDRAGNTIYF
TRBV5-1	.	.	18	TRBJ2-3	TGCGCCAGCAGATGGGCAGGGGTGAGAGCGGGGATCACAGATACGCAGTATTTT	CASRWAGVRAGITDTQYF